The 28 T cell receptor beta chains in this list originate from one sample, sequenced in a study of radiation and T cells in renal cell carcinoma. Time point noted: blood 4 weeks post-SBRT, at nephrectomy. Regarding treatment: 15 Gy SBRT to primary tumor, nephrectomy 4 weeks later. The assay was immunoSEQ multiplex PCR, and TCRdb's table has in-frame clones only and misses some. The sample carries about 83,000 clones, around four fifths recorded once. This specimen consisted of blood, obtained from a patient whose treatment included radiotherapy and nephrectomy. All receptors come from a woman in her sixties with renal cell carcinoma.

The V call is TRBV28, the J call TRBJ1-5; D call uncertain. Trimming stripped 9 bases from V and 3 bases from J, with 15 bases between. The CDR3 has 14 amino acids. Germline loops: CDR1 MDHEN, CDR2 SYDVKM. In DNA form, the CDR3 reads TGTGCCAGTAGCTCCCCCTTCTACAATCAGCCCCAGCATTTT. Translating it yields CASSSPFYNQPQHF.

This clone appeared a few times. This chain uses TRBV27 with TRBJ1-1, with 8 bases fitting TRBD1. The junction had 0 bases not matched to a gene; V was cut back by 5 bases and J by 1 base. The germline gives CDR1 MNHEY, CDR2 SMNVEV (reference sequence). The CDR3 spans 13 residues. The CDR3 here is CASSGQGNTEAFF. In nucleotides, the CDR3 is TGTGCCAGCAGTGGACAGGGGAACACTGAAGCTTTCTTT.

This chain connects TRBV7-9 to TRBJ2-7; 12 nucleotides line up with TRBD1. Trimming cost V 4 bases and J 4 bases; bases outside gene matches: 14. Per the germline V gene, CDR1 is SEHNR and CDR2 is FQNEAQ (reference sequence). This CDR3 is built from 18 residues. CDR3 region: CASSSDPGTGGYVYEQYF. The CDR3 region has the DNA TGTGCCAGCAGCTCCGACCCCGGGACAGGGGGCTATGTGTACGAGCAGTACTTC.

The CDR3: CASSSGQGTRNQPQHF. CDR3 bases: TGTGCCAGCAGCTCAGGACAGGGGACCAGGAATCAGCCCCAGCATTTT. The chain has TRBV5-6 and TRBJ1-5; 9 nucleotides align to TRBD1. There are 16 residues in the CDR3. Germline V gene lookup returns CDR1 SGHDT and CDR2 YYEEEE. J lost 4 bases, V lost 3 bases, and 8 bases had no gene match. Full variable domain (outside the CDR3, taken from reference TRBV5-6 and TRBJ1-5): DAGVTQSPTHLIKTRGQQVTLRCSPKSGHDTVSWYQQALGQGPQFIFQYYEEEERQRGNFPDRFSGHQFPNYSSELNVNALLLGDSALYLCASSSGQGTRNQPQHFGDGTRLSIL.

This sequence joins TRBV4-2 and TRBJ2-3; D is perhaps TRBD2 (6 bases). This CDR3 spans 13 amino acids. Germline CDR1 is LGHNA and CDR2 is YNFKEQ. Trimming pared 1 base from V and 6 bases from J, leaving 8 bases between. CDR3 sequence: CASSQGLADTQYF. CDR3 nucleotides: TGTGCCAGCAGCCAAGGGCTAGCGGATACGCAGTATTTT.

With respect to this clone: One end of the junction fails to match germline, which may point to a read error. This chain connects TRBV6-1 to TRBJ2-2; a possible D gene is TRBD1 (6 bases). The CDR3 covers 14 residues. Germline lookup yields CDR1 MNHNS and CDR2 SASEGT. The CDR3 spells CASSEASNKGGLFF. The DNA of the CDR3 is TGTGCCAGCAGTGAAGCGTCGAATAAAGGGGGGCTGTTTTTT.

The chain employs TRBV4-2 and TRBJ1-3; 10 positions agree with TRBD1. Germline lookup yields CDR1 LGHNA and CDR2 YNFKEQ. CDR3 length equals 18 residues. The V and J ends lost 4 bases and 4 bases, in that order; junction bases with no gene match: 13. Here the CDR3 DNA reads TGTGCCAGCAGCCGAACTCGGGGGACAGGGGTCTCCGGAAACACCATATATTTT. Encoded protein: CASSRTRGTGVSGNTIYF.

CDR3 bases: TGCGCCAGCAGCGGGGGGGCAGTAGTTTCCTACGAGCAGTACTTC. It encodes CASSGGAVVSYEQYF. This chain uses TRBV5-1 with TRBJ2-7, with D possibly matching TRBD2 (7 bases). CDR1 and CDR2 (germline): SGHRS, YFSETQ. The ends were cut back, 4 bases at V and 1 base at J, with 15 bases in the middle. The CDR3 consists of 15 residues.

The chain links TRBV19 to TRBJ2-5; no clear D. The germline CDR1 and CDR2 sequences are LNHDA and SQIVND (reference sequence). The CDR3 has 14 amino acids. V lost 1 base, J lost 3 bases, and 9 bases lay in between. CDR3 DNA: TGTGCCAGTAGTATAGCACAGAATAAAGAGACCCAGTACTTC. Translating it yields CASSIAQNKETQYF.

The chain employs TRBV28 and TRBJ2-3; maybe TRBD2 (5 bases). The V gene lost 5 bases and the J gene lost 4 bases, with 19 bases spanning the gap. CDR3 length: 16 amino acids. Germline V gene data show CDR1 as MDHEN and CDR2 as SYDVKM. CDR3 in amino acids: CASSTIPPPGSDTQYF. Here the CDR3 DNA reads TGTGCCAGCAGTACTATTCCCCCGCCGGGATCAGATACGCAGTATTTT.

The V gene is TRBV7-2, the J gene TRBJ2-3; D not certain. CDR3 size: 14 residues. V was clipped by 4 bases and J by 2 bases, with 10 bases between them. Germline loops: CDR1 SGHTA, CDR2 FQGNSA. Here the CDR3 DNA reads TGTGCCAGCAGCTCTGGCATCTCCACAGATACGCAGTATTTT. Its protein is CASSSGISTDTQYF.

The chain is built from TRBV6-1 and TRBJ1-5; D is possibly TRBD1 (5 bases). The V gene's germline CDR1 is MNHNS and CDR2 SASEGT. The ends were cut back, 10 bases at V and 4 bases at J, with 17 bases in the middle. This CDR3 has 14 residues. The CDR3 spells CATMWDAENQPQHF. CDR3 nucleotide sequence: TGTGCCACGATGTGGGACGCGGAAAATCAGCCCCAGCATTTT.

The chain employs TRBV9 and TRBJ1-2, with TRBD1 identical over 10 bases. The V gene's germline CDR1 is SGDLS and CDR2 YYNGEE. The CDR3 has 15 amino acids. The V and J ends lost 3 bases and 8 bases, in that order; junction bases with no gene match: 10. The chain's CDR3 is CASSALTGGARGYTF. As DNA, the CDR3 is TGTGCCAGCAGCGCCCTGACAGGGGGCGCAAGGGGCTACACCTTC.

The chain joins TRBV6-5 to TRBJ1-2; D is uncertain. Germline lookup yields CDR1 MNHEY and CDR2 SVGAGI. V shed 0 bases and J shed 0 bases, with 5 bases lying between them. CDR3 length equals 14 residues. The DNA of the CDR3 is TGTGCCAGCAGTTACTCTGGGTCTAACTATGGCTACACCTTC. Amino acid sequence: CASSYSGSNYGYTF.

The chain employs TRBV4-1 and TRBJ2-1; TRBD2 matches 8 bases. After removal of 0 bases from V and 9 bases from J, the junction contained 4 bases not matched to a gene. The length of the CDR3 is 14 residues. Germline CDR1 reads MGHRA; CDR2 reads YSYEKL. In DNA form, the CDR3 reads TGCGCCAGCAGCCAAGAGCTAGCGGGTCCTGAGCAGTTCTTC. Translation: CASSQELAGPEQFF.

This CDR3 is CASSSLGGAASYNEQFF. The DNA of the CDR3 is TGTGCCAGCAGCTCCCTAGGGGGGGCCGCCTCCTACAATGAGCAGTTCTTC. The chain combines TRBV7-9 with TRBJ2-1, with TRBD2 as a possible D gene (7 bases). V dropped 4 bases and J dropped 0 bases, with 16 bases sitting between them. Germline-derived CDR1 and CDR2 are SEHNR and FQNEAQ (reference sequence). There are 17 residues in the CDR3. The full variable domain, in which reference TRBV7-9 and TRBJ2-1 provide the parts outside the CDR3, is DTGVSQNPRHKITKRGQNVTFRCDPISEHNRLYWYRQTLGQGPEFLTYFQNEAQLEKSRLLSDRFSAERPKGSFSTLEIQRTEQGDSAMYLCASSSLGGAASYNEQFFGPGTRLTVL.

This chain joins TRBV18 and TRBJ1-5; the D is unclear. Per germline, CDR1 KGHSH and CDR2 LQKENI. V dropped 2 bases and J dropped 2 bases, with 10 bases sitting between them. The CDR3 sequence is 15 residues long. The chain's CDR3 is CASSPTNTGNQPQHF. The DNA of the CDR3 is TGTGCCAGCTCACCAACAAACACAGGCAATCAGCCCCAGCATTTT.

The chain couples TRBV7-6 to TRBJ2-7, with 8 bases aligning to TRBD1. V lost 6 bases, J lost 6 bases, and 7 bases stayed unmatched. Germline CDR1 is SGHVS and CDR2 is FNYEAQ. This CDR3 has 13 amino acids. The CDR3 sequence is CASRRAGGREQYF. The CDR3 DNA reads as TGTGCCAGCAGGCGGGCAGGGGGCCGCGAGCAGTACTTC. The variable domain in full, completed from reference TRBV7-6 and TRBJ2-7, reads GAGVSQSPRYKVTKRGQDVALRCDPISGHVSLYWYRQALGQGPEFLTYFNYEAQQDKSGLPNDRFSAERPEGSISTLTIQRTEQRDSAMYRCASRRAGGREQYFGPGTRLTVT.

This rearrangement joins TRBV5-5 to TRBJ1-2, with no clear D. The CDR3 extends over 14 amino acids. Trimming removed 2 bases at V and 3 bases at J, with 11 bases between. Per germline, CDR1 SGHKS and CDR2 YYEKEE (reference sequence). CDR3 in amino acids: CASSLPPDYYGYTF. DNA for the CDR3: TGTGCCAGCAGCTTACCCCCAGACTACTATGGCTACACCTTC. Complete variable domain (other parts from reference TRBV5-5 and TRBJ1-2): DAGVTQSPTHLIKTRGQQVTLRCSPISGHKSVSWYQQVLGQGPQFIFQYYEKEERGRGNFPDRFSARQFPNYSSELNVNALLLGDSALYLCASSLPPDYYGYTFGSGTRLTVV.

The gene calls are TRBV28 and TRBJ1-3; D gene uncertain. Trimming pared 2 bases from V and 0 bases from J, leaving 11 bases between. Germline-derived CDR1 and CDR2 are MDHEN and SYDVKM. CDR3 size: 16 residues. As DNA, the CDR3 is TGTGCCAGCAGTTTACACGCCGGCCTCTCTGGAAACACCATATATTTT. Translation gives CASSLHAGLSGNTIYF.

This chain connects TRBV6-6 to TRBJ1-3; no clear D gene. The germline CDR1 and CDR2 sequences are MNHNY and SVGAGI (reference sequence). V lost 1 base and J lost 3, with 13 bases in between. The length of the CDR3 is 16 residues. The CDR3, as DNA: TGTGCCAGCAGTTACTTTTCCGCCTCCGTTGGAAACACCATATATTTT. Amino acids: CASSYFSASVGNTIYF.

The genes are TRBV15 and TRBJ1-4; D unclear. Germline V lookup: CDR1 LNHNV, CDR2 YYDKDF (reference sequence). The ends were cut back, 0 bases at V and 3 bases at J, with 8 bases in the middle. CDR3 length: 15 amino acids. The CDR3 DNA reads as TGTGCCACCAGCAGAGATCTAAAGTCTAATGAAAAACTGTTTTTT. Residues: CATSRDLKSNEKLFF.

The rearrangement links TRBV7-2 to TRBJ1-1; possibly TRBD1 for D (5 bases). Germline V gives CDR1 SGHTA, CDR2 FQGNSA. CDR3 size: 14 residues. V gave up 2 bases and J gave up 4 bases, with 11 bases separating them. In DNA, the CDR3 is TGTGCCAGCAGCTTAAATTTTGGGGGCACTGAAGCTTTCTTT. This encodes CASSLNFGGTEAFF.

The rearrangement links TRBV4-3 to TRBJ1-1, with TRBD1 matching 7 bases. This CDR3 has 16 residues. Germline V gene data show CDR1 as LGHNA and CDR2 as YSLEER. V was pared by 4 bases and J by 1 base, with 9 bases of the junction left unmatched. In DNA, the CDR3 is TGCGCCAGCAGCCCAAACTCCGGGACAGCGAACACTGAAGCTTTCTTT. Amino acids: CASSPNSGTANTEAFF.

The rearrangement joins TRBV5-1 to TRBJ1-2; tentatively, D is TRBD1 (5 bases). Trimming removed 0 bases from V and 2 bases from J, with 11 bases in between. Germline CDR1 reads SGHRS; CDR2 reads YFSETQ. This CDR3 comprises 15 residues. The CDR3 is CASSLVGGENYGYTF. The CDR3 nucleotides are TGCGCCAGCAGCTTGGTGGGGGGAGAGAACTATGGCTACACCTTC. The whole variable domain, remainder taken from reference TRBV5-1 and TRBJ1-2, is KAGVTQTPRYLIKTRGQQVTLSCSPISGHRSVSWYQQTPGQGLQFLFEYFSETQRNKGNFPGRFSGRQFSNSRSEMNVSTLELGDSALYLCASSLVGGENYGYTFGSGTRLTVV.

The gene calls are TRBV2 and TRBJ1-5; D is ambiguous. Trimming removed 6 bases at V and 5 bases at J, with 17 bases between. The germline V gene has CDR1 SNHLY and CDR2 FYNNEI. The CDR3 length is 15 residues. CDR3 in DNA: TGTGCCAGCAGCCCGTTTGGCCGGGTTGATCAGCCCCAGCATTTT. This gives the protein CASSPFGRVDQPQHF.

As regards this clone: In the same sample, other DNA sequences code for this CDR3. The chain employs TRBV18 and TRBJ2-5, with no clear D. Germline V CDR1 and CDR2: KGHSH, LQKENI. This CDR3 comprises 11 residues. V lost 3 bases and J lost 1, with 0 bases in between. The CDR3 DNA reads TGTGCCAGCTCACCCCAAGAGACCCAGTACTTC. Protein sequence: CASSPQETQYF.

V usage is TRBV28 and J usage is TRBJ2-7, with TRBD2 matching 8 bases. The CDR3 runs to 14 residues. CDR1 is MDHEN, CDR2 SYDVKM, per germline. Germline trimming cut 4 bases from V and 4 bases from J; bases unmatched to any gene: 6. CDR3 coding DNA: TGTGCCAGCAGTTCCGGGGGGGGAAATTACGAGCAGTACTTC. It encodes CASSSGGGNYEQYF.